Each of the 25 T cell receptor beta chains below was sequenced from the same sample in a study of T cells in localized non-small cell lung cancer. Only in-frame clones appear in the TCRdb table, and some are missing; sequencing was by immunoSEQ multiplex PCR. The sample consists of tens of thousands of clones, more than 70% of them appearing once. The source material was peripheral blood, sampled before any cancer treatment. The receptors originated from a woman aged 35 to 75 with stage I squamous cell lung carcinoma.

The chain recombines TRBV5-1 with TRBJ2-1, with 10 bases aligning to TRBD2. The V segment lost 0 bases and the J segment 5 bases; nucleotides outside the gene matches: 2. CDR1 and CDR2 from the germline V gene are SGHRS and YFSETQ. This CDR3 comprises 15 residues. CDR3 sequence: CASSLGTSGNNEQFF. The CDR3 region has the DNA TGCGCCAGCAGCTTGGGGACTAGCGGAAACAATGAGCAGTTCTTC.

V and J are TRBV5-6 and TRBJ1-1, with 8 positions matching TRBD1. Germline-derived CDR1 and CDR2 are SGHDT and YYEEEE. CDR3 length: 15 amino acids. Losses at the gene ends were 0 bases for V and 2 bases for J; bases not matched to a gene: 3. As DNA, the CDR3 is TGTGCCAGCAGCTTGGGGACAGGGTTAAACACTGAAGCTTTCTTT. Its translation: CASSLGTGLNTEAFF.

This clone is a singleton in its sample. The rearrangement links TRBV6-1 to TRBJ2-7; 8 bases align to TRBD1. V was clipped by 5 bases and J by 5 bases; unmatched bases: 8. Germline values: CDR1 MNHNS, CDR2 SASEGT. The CDR3 totals 14 residues. The CDR3 nucleotides read TGTGCCAGCAGTTCCCGGACAGGGACGAACGAGCAGTACTTC. It specifies CASSSRTGTNEQYF.

The V call is TRBV9, the J call TRBJ1-1, with D uncertain. The CDR3 runs 13 residues. V lost 4 bases to trimming and J lost 4 bases, with 11 bases between them. CDR1 is SGDLS, CDR2 YYNGEE, per germline. The CDR3 coding sequence is TGTGCCAGCAGCATAAGTCCGCTCACTGAAGCTTTCTTT. Translated, it gives CASSISPLTEAFF.

The CDR3 bases are TGTGCCAGCAGCGTAGGAACGACAGGGCCCCAGCCCCAGCATTTT. This gives the protein CASSVGTTGPQPQHF. The V gene is TRBV9, the J gene TRBJ1-5, with 7 bases lining up with TRBD1. CDR1 is SGDLS, CDR2 YYNGEE, per germline. The CDR3 sequence is 15 residues long. After removal of 0 bases from V and 7 bases from J, the junction contained 7 bases not matched to a gene.

The CDR3 DNA follows: TGTGCCAGCAGCTTAACTGGGGGCCGGAATTCACCCCTCCACTTT. Protein product: CASSLTGGRNSPLHF. The chain is built from TRBV7-9 and TRBJ1-6; perhaps TRBD1 as D (6 bases). The CDR3 length is 15 residues. V gave up 2 bases and J gave up 7 bases, with 12 bases separating them. The germline V gene encodes CDR1 SEHNR and CDR2 FQNEAQ (reference sequence). The full variable domain, completed using reference TRBV7-9 and TRBJ1-6, is DTGVSQNPRHKITKRGQNVTFRCDPISEHNRLYWYRQTLGQGPEFLTYFQNEAQLEKSRLLSDRFSAERPKGSFSTLEIQRTEQGDSAMYLCASSLTGGRNSPLHFGNGTRLTVT.

This chain links TRBV13 with TRBJ2-5; D is unresolved. V was cut by 7 bases and J by 3 bases, with 12 bases left in between. The CDR3 loop spans 13 amino acids. The germline CDR1 and CDR2 sequences are PRHDT and FYEKMQ (reference sequence). The CDR3 coding sequence is TGTGCCAGCAAGAGATGGAGCGAAGAGACCCAGTACTTC. It codes for CASKRWSEETQYF.

This chain uses TRBV10-2 with TRBJ2-1, with TRBD2 identical over 8 bases. This CDR3 is 15 amino acids long. From germline, CDR1 is WSHSY and CDR2 SAAADI. Trimming cost V 0 bases and J 7 bases; bases outside gene matches: 5. The CDR3 loop is CASSESFLAGNEQFF. The CDR3 DNA sequence: TGCGCCAGCAGTGAGTCGTTTTTAGCGGGAAATGAGCAGTTCTTC.

The chain links TRBV19 to TRBJ2-6; TRBD1 aligns across 7 bases. CDR3 length equals 19 residues. CDR1 and CDR2 (germline): LNHDA, SQIVND (reference sequence). With V trimmed by 1 base and J by 0 bases, 9 bases remained unmatched. Written as DNA, the CDR3 is TGTGCCAGTAGTATAGGTTCCGGGACAGTCAGCTCTGGGGCCAACGTCCTGACTTTC. This translates into CASSIGSGTVSSGANVLTF. Variable domain in full (rest from reference TRBV19 and TRBJ2-6): DGGITQSPKYLFRKEGQNVTLSCEQNLNHDAMYWYRQDPGQGLRLIYYSQIVNDFQKGDIAEGYSVSREKKESFPLTVTSAQKNPTAFYLCASSIGSGTVSSGANVLTFGAGSRLTVL.

This chain joins TRBV27 and TRBJ1-5; the D is unclear. CDR1 is MNHEY, CDR2 SMNVEV, per germline (reference sequence). V lost 6 bases and J lost 0, with 15 bases in between. This CDR3 spans 16 amino acids. The CDR3 here is CASRPLQINSNQPQHF. As DNA, the CDR3 is TGTGCCAGCAGACCCCTACAGATAAATAGCAATCAGCCCCAGCATTTT.

The rearrangement joins TRBV19 to TRBJ2-5, with D perhaps matching TRBD2 (6 bases). This CDR3 comprises 15 residues. Trimming pared 3 bases from V and 5 bases from J, leaving 16 bases between. Germline lookup yields CDR1 LNHDA and CDR2 SQIVND (reference sequence). The CDR3 protein is CASSIGGTQTETQYF. The CDR3 DNA reads TGTGCCAGTAGTATCGGAGGGACGCAAACGGAGACCCAGTACTTC.

The chain is built from TRBV6-1 and TRBJ1-1; 10 bases agree with TRBD1. There are 15 residues in the CDR3. The V and J ends lost 6 bases and 4 bases, in that order; junction bases with no gene match: 8. The germline gives CDR1 MNHNS, CDR2 SASEGT. The CDR3 sequence is CASRMGGQGSTEAFF. The CDR3, as DNA: TGTGCCAGCAGGATGGGGGGACAGGGGAGCACTGAAGCTTTCTTT.

The chain carries TRBV15 and TRBJ1-2; maybe TRBD1 (6 bases). Trimming left V 4 bases short and J 8 bases short, with 11 bases between. The CDR3 loop spans 12 amino acids. Germline CDR1 and CDR2: LNHNV and YYDKDF (reference sequence). Here the CDR3 reads CATSNREGGYTF. The CDR3 DNA reads as TGTGCCACCAGCAACAGGGAAGGCGGCTACACCTTC.

The chain couples TRBV30 to TRBJ1-5; D uncertain. The CDR3 totals 12 residues. Germline V lookup: CDR1 GTSNPN, CDR2 SVGIG (reference sequence). V was pared by 0 bases and J by 2 bases, with 2 bases between. This CDR3 is CAWSVGNQPQHF. Written as DNA, the CDR3 is TGTGCCTGGAGTGTGGGCAATCAGCCCCAGCATTTT.

The rearrangement joins TRBV7-2 to TRBJ1-1, with D unresolved. The CDR3 is 13 residues long. Trimming pared 2 bases from V and 3 bases from J, leaving 7 bases between. Per germline, CDR1 SGHTA and CDR2 FQGNSA. The CDR3: CASSLRRDTEAFF. CDR3 DNA: TGTGCCAGCAGCTTAAGGCGGGACACTGAAGCTTTCTTT. Using reference TRBV7-2 and TRBJ1-1 for the parts outside the CDR3, the full variable domain is GAGVSQSPSNKVTEKGKDVELRCDPISGHTALYWYRQSLGQGLEFLIYFQGNSAPDKSGLPSDRFSAERTGGSVSTLTIQRTQQEDSAVYLCASSLRRDTEAFFGQGTRLTVV.

The V gene is TRBV10-2, the J gene TRBJ1-2, with a weak D call TRBD1 (5 bases). Trimming took off 4 bases at V and 2 bases at J, with 8 bases between the two ends. Germline values: CDR1 WSHSY, CDR2 SAAADI. This CDR3 spans 13 amino acids. CDR3 coding DNA: TGCGCCAGCAGTGCAGGGCAGAACTATGGCTACACCTTC. The encoded protein is CASSAGQNYGYTF.

V usage is TRBV27 and J usage is TRBJ1-4, with a possible D match to TRBD1 (6 bases). The CDR3 spans 14 residues. Looked up from germline, CDR1 is MNHEY and CDR2 is SMNVEV (reference sequence). The V gene lost 3 bases and the J gene lost 8 bases, with 13 bases spanning the gap. The CDR3 coding sequence is TGTGCCAGCAGTTTTAGTAGGGGGGACGAAAAACTGTTTTTT. Translated, it gives CASSFSRGDEKLFF.

V is TRBV6-1 and J is TRBJ2-7; a weak D match, TRBD1 (6 bases). The CDR3 is made up of 15 amino acids. Germline values: CDR1 MNHNS, CDR2 SASEGT. With 5 bases removed from V and 6 bases from J, the gap between germline ends came to 20 bases. This CDR3 is CASSSGSTGNGEQYF. The CDR3 region has the DNA TGTGCCAGCAGTTCCGGATCGACAGGAAATGGCGAGCAGTACTTC.

The CDR3 loop reads CASRPRQVGANVLTF. Written as DNA, the CDR3 is TGTGCCAGCAGGCCTCGACAGGTCGGGGCCAACGTCCTGACTTTC. The J gene is TRBJ2-6, the V gene TRBV6-6; tentative D call: TRBD1 (6 bases). Trimming took off 6 bases at V and 4 bases at J, with 13 bases between the two ends. Germline V lookup: CDR1 MNHNY, CDR2 SVGAGI (reference sequence). This CDR3 contains 15 residues.

CDR3 amino acids: CASKSPGRGYNSPLHF. In DNA form, the CDR3 reads TGTGCCAGCAAATCCCCGGGGAGGGGATATAATTCACCCCTCCACTTT. V usage is TRBV2 and J usage is TRBJ1-6; a weak D match, TRBD1 (5 bases). Trimming left V 7 bases short and J 4 bases short, with 17 bases between. This CDR3 comprises 16 residues. CDR1 and CDR2 from the germline V gene are SNHLY and FYNNEI.

V gene TRBV27 combines with J gene TRBJ1-5, with 10 bases lining up with TRBD1. This CDR3 is 15 amino acids long. CDR1 is MNHEY and CDR2 is SMNVEV in the germline V gene (reference sequence). The junction had 7 bases not matched to a gene; V was cut back by 4 bases and J by 7 bases. The CDR3, as DNA: TGTGCCAGCAGTTCCGGGACAGGGGCGAGGCAGCCCCAGCATTTT. Amino acids: CASSSGTGARQPQHF.

The chain employs TRBV6-1 and TRBJ2-5; TRBD2 matches 9 bases. The CDR3 contains 16 residues. After removal of 3 bases from V and 1 base from J, the junction contained 6 bases not matched to a gene. The germline gives CDR1 MNHNS, CDR2 SASEGT. The CDR3 is CASSEQAGGGQETQYF. In DNA form, the CDR3 reads TGTGCCAGCAGTGAGCAAGCGGGGGGAGGCCAAGAGACCCAGTACTTC.

The V gene is TRBV7-9, the J gene TRBJ1-2, with TRBD1 matching over 12 bases. Germline values: CDR1 SEHNR, CDR2 FQNEAQ (reference sequence). The CDR3 sequence is 15 residues long. J gave up 7 bases and V 2 bases, and 5 bases lay outside the gene matches. CDR3 DNA sequence: TGTGCCAGCAGCTTACCGGGACAGGGGGCTCGTGGCTACACCTTC. Amino acid sequence: CASSLPGQGARGYTF.

The chain uses TRBV4-2 and TRBJ1-2; D is ambiguous. CDR3 size: 13 residues. Germline V gives CDR1 LGHNA, CDR2 YNFKEQ. V shed 0 bases and J shed 4 bases, with 6 bases lying between them. The CDR3 DNA is TGTGCCAGCAGCCAAGAGAGAGGCTATGGCTACACCTTC. Residues: CASSQERGYGYTF.

This clone was counted a single time. The chain uses TRBV5-6 and TRBJ1-3; possibly TRBD1 for D (6 bases). The CDR3 loop spans 16 amino acids. The germline V gene has CDR1 SGHDT and CDR2 YYEEEE. V dropped 4 bases and J dropped 4 bases, with 18 bases sitting between them. CDR3 sequence (DNA): TGTGCCAGCAGCCCCCCTAGGGGGGGCGCGGGAAACACCATATATTTT. Amino acids: CASSPPRGGAGNTIYF.